This T cell receptor (beta chain) was documented in a study of T cells and copy number aberrations in small-cell lung cancer. The V and J ends lost 1 base and 0 bases respectively, with 11 bases between them. Germline CDR1 is MGHRA and CDR2 is YSYEKL. This CDR3 spans 16 amino acids. Patients with resected limited-stage small-cell lung cancer, operated 2008 to 2020. TCRdb's copy holds only in-frame clones and misses some; the assay was immunoSEQ multiplex PCR. The profile shows roughly 6,300 clones, around 69% of them singletons. The specimen was normal tissue next to the tumor. This clonotype was obtained from a woman aged 70-85 years with small cell lung cancer. Some clones in this sample may be carry-over from other donors' samples. The V and J genes are TRBV4-1 and TRBJ2-3, with TRBD2 as a possible D gene (6 bases). CDR3 nucleotides: TGCGCCAGCAGCCAAGTGGGAGGTAGTAGCACAGATACGCAGTATTTT. This translates into CASSQVGGSSTDTQYF.